The 15 T cell receptor beta chains listed next were all sequenced from one sample in a study of cytomegalovirus exposure and HLA in healthy donors. In the PCR, 60 Vbeta and 13 Jbeta primers were used. Sequencing used immunoSEQ multiplex PCR; TCRdb keeps in-frame clones, though not all of them. The sample consists of more than 100,000 clones, approximately 87% of them appearing once. The sequencing input was PBMCs. These receptors came from a middle-aged man in good health and CMV-seronegative.

The J gene is TRBJ2-7, the V gene TRBV5-1; 8 bases are shared with TRBD1. CDR1 is SGHRS, CDR2 YFSETQ, per germline. The CDR3 covers 14 residues. V trimming: 4 bases; J trimming: 2 bases; junction bases outside the gene matches: 5. The CDR3 nucleotides are TGCGCCAGCAGCCTTAACAGGGGGGCCTACGAGCAGTACTTC. Its protein product is CASSLNRGAYEQYF.

This clone was found a few times. CDR3 in amino acids: CATSRPGGRTSYEQYF. The CDR3 bases are TGTGCCACCAGCAGACCGGGGGGTCGGACTTCCTACGAGCAGTACTTC. V and J are TRBV15 and TRBJ2-5, with 7 bases fitting TRBD2. The J call may be in error: the DNA end matches TRBJ2-7 better. The CDR3 has 16 residues. Per the germline V gene, CDR1 is LNHNV and CDR2 is YYDKDF (reference sequence).

The chain has TRBV27 and TRBJ1-4; TRBD1 is a possible D gene (5 bases). There are 15 residues in the CDR3. Trimming left V 1 base short and J 5 bases short, with 11 bases between. From germline, CDR1 is MNHEY and CDR2 SMNVEV (reference sequence). Here the CDR3 reads CASSLFGGSNEKLFF. CDR3 DNA: TGTGCCAGCAGTTTATTTGGGGGGTCCAATGAAAAACTGTTTTTT.

This rearrangement joins TRBV7-2 to TRBJ2-7; 9 bases fit TRBD1. CDR1 and CDR2 from the germline V gene are SGHTA and FQGNSA. V lost 5 bases to trimming and J lost 3 bases; unmatched junction nucleotides: 8. The CDR3 consists of 15 residues. CDR3 bases: TGTGCCAGCAGCCCGTGGGACAGGGTGGGCTACGAGCAGTACTTC. As protein: CASSPWDRVGYEQYF. The full variable domain, rest sourced from reference TRBV7-2 and TRBJ2-7, is GAGVSQSPSNKVTEKGKDVELRCDPISGHTALYWYRQSLGQGLEFLIYFQGNSAPDKSGLPSDRFSAERTGGSVSTLTIQRTQQEDSAVYLCASSPWDRVGYEQYFGPGTRLTVT.

This chain uses TRBV6-6 with TRBJ1-5; TRBD1 matches at 7 bases. Germline V CDR1 and CDR2: MNHNY, SVGAGI (reference sequence). V was pared by 5 bases and J by 3 bases, with 7 bases of the junction left unmatched. The CDR3 is 15 amino acids. The CDR3 DNA reads TGTGCCAGCAGTCCCCTAGACAGGGCCAATCAGCCCCAGCATTTT. It translates to CASSPLDRANQPQHF.

The V and J genes are TRBV27 and TRBJ2-3, with D perhaps matching TRBD1 (6 bases). Looked up from germline, CDR1 is MNHEY and CDR2 is SMNVEV (reference sequence). This CDR3 has 14 residues. Trimming left V 2 bases short and J 7 bases short, with 13 bases between. The CDR3 spells CASSLQGLANTQYF. DNA of the CDR3: TGTGCCAGCAGTTTACAGGGGCTTGCGAATACGCAGTATTTT.

The chain carries TRBV5-6 and TRBJ2-6; D gene ambiguous. Germline values: CDR1 SGHDT, CDR2 YYEEEE. CDR3 length: 13 amino acids. V was cut by 1 base and J by 10 bases, with 9 bases left in between. In nucleotides, the CDR3 is TGTGCCAGCAGCTTGCGCTACTCTAACGTCCTGACTTTC. It yields the protein CASSLRYSNVLTF.

CDR3 bases: TGCGCCAGCAGCTCACGGGACAGGAGTGAAAAACTGTTTTTT. Encoded protein: CASSSRDRSEKLFF. J is TRBJ1-4 and V is TRBV5-1, with 8 bases matching TRBD1. This CDR3 is built from 14 residues. CDR1 is SGHRS, CDR2 YFSETQ, per germline. V shed 3 bases, J shed 7 bases, and the junction held 5 bases outside the gene matches.

CDR3 loop: CASSPVRSNTEAFF. Here the CDR3 DNA reads TGTGCCAGCTCACCCGTCAGGTCGAACACTGAAGCTTTCTTT. The chain combines TRBV18 with TRBJ1-1; D is unclear. Germline V gene lookup returns CDR1 KGHSH and CDR2 LQKENI. The CDR3 spans 14 residues. V lost 3 bases to trimming and J lost 1 base, with 9 bases between them.

The chain recombines TRBV4-1 with TRBJ2-1; D gene unclear. V shed 1 base and J shed 7 bases, with 20 bases lying between them. The CDR3 has 17 residues. In germline, CDR1 is MGHRA, CDR2 YSYEKL. CDR3 nucleotides: TGCGCCAGCAGCCAAGGCCCAGCGTCCAGCCCTCGAAATGAGCAGTTCTTC. This sequence encodes CASSQGPASSPRNEQFF.

The genes are TRBV7-8 and TRBJ2-7, with D maybe TRBD1 (5 bases). Germline loops: CDR1 SGHVS, CDR2 FQNEAQ. This CDR3 is built from 13 residues. The V gene lost 3 bases and the J gene lost 3 bases, with 9 bases spanning the gap. The CDR3 sequence: CASSFDRRYEQYF. In nucleotides, the CDR3 is TGTGCCAGCAGCTTCGACAGACGCTACGAGCAGTACTTC.

The J gene is TRBJ2-5, the V gene TRBV7-3; TRBD2 is a possible D gene (6 bases). The CDR3 contains 14 residues. From germline, CDR1 is SGHTA and CDR2 FQGTGA. V was pared by 1 base and J by 5 bases, with 11 bases between. The CDR3 nucleotides read TGTGCCAGCAGCTTAAACGGGGGAGGTGAGACCCAGTACTTC. Translated, it gives CASSLNGGGETQYF. Combining the CDR3 with reference TRBV7-3 and TRBJ2-5 gives the whole variable domain GAGVSQTPSNKVTEKGKYVELRCDPISGHTALYWYRQSLGQGPEFLIYFQGTGAADDSGLPNDRFFAVRPEGSVSTLKIQRTERGDSAVYLCASSLNGGGETQYFGPGTRLLVL.

The CDR3, as DNA: TGTGCCAGCTCACCACCGGGACAAGGAGCTGGGGCCAACGTCCTGACTTTC. Translation gives CASSPPGQGAGANVLTF. This rearrangement joins TRBV18 to TRBJ2-6, with D perhaps matching TRBD1 (6 bases). Germline CDR1 reads KGHSH; CDR2 reads LQKENI. Trimming cost V 0 bases and J 2 bases, with 11 bases left between them. The CDR3 is made up of 17 amino acids.

The chain employs TRBV7-2 and TRBJ2-7; TRBD2 aligns across 12 bases. The V gene end was trimmed by 5 bases and the J gene end by 6 bases; junction bases not matched to a gene: 5. Germline assignment: CDR1 SGHTA and CDR2 FQGNSA. The CDR3 has 14 residues. The CDR3 loop reads CASSLRLAGVEQYF. Here the CDR3 DNA reads TGTGCCAGCAGCCTTCGACTAGCGGGAGTCGAGCAGTACTTC.

This chain joins TRBV27 and TRBJ1-6, with 7 bases that match TRBD1. CDR1 MNHEY and CDR2 SMNVEV come from the germline V gene (reference sequence). The CDR3 runs 15 residues. V gave up 5 bases and J gave up 6 bases; unmatched junction bases: 7. This chain's CDR3 is CASSARRDSNSPLHF. The CDR3, as DNA: TGTGCCAGCAGTGCCCGCCGGGACAGTAATTCACCCCTCCACTTT.